This entry features one T cell receptor (beta chain) sequence. This clone was picked up a small number of times. Its cognate antigen has yet to be identified. Base qualities are not at hand, and no much larger clone is one base apart. This specimen comes from a study of cytomegalovirus exposure and HLA in healthy donors (dated by TCRdb to the late 2010s). Context from the whole study: An earlier analysis of about 530 of the donors reported 250 to 300 Gb of sequence data and 95 million to 120 million unique TCR beta sequences obtained from about 180 million T cells. An early release that covered several hundred HLA-typed donors contained approximately 320 gigabases of sequencing data and 85 million to 100 million unique TCR sequences. The genetic ancestry cluster associated with self-reported Caucasian donors included 80% to 90% of the roughly 400 genotyped donors. The aim of the study was to test whether cataloging public T cell receptors could identify signatures of past pathogen exposure. The T cell repertoires of around 670 subjects were profiled by immunosequencing and related to cytomegalovirus serostatus. A separate validation cohort of roughly 110 different subjects was used in addition to the roughly 620-subject first cohort. To predict cytomegalovirus infection status, the study combined high-throughput TCR immunosequencing, statistical association of individual TCRs with disease status, and machine learning. To study patterns of TCR occurrence, a later analysis re-analyzed previously published TCR beta repertoires from 700 or so donors and added high-resolution HLA genotyping. In the later analysis, no new phenotypic data were used to find candidate immune exposures; instead, reliance was placed on TCR beta sequences and their occurrence across donors. In an earlier analysis of more than 550 of the donors, high-throughput TCR beta sequencing was used to judge whether each TCR beta V gene segment behaved as functional or pseudogenic. Donor age, sex, ethnicity and CMV serostatus were compiled together with the repertoire data. In a later genetic analysis, genome-wide SNP genotypes for about 55% of the 666 donors were used, and that subset was treated as a discovery cohort. Every repertoire in the discovery cohort had been generated on one and the same sequencing platform. Both class I and class II loci were covered by HLA typing, at four-digit resolution. The number of typed donors differed by locus: 629-630 for A, B, C, DRB1 and DQB1; about 520 for DQA1; around 580 for DPA1; and 400 to 480 for DPB1. About 5 DR-DQ haplotypes were handled as single units for association and clustering, since linkage in the cohort was strong. Across approximately 400 genotyped donors of the cohort, an average of about 240,000 unique TCR beta nucleotide sequences per donor were sequenced, and roughly a sixth of those sequences were non-productive. Here is what the overall study found, with its caveats: In vitro tests confirmed that a few of the cytomegalovirus-associated TCR beta chains recognize cytomegalovirus antigens. Some IMGT-functional V segments, including TRBV6-2 and TRBV6-3, could not be distinguished by the 87-base-pair reads and were therefore excluded. In a later analysis, most CMV-associated TCR beta chains were found to appear HLA-restricted, with HLA associations seemingly driven largely by CMV exposure. At a false discovery rate of 0.05, a later analysis linked some 18,000 TCR beta sequences to specific HLA alleles. Several of the top co-occurrence clusters appeared to be linked to parvovirus B19, influenza, CMV and Epstein-Barr virus, according to a later analysis. V-gene and J-gene trimming of TCR beta chains was associated with a missense DCLRE1C variant in a later genetic analysis, and the association was replicated in an independent cohort. The study listed around 160 TCR beta chains as associated with cytomegalovirus. Because HLA typing was missing for some donors at each locus, association tests included only the typed subset. A further reported finding was that TCR beta sequences accurately predicted the HLA-A and HLA-B alleles for most subjects in the first cohort. An earlier analysis of some 590 of the donors showed that most TCR beta V segments appeared in productive rearrangements either about 87% or about 30% of the time, which broadly matched IMGT annotations. CMV serostatus was the only immune exposure information available for the cohort. In a later analysis, the rate of TCR association differed among HLA loci, with DRB1 alleles having the most associated TCRs and HLA-C alleles having the fewest. When HLA alleles, especially DR and DQ, strongly co-occurred, TCR associations were difficult to assign to individual alleles. According to a later genetic analysis, donors in an Asian-associated ancestry cluster had fewer N-insertions in productive TCRs than the approximately 690-donor mean. A cluster of highly shared sequence variants was judged likely to represent a technical artifact of the sequencing pipeline. Compared with equally common non-associated chains, HLA-associated TCR beta chains in a later analysis were more clonally expanded and had lower generation probabilities. Correlated functional status among segregating V segments might be attributable to linkage disequilibrium, but an unknown experimental factor could not be ruled out. Only TCR beta chains were sequenced in this cohort, and the absence of alpha or paired-chain data limited detectable features. While some public TCRs were present in many individuals, most TCR sequences turned up only very rarely across donors. According to the authors, the approach could potentially be generalized to other disease states and immunological phenotypes. The classifier was reported to diagnose cytomegalovirus status with high specificity and sensitivity in both the original and validation cohorts. Presence/absence analyses assumed roughly uniform sequencing depth across donors, an assumption that may not hold. Because counts were too low, roughly 16 rarely observed V segments, including chromosome 9 orphons, were excluded from the earlier analysis of roughly 580 of the donors.

The cohort comprised some 700 healthy bone marrow donors. At the time of sampling, all cohort members were nominally healthy, though unrecorded immune exposures were likely present. The donor was CMV seronegative and was included in the group of around 320 seronegative cohort members. Every donor gave a peripheral blood sample, and the peripheral blood mononuclear cells from that sample were used for TCR beta sequencing. The Qiagen DNeasy Blood Extraction Kit was used to extract genomic DNA from the blood cell samples. The library came from the immunoSEQ multiplex PCR assay. A mixture of 60 forward primers for TCR Vbeta segments and 13 reverse primers for TCR Jbeta segments was used in the multiplex PCR. The CDR3 region of rearranged TCR beta genes was amplified from genomic DNA by a multiplex PCR assay. The amplified TCR beta libraries were sequenced on the Illumina HiSeq System as 87-base-pair reads. In the original analysis: A later analysis tallied roughly 78 million unique TCR beta chains across the approximately 670 repertoires, and some 10 million of those chains were shared by two or more donors. Raw reads were error-corrected and collapsed into unique sequences with a nearest-neighbor algorithm that merged closely related sequences to remove PCR and sequencing errors. V, D and J gene segments were assigned by aligning CDR3 sequences to IMGT reference sequences. For a sequence to be retained, at least a six-nucleotide match to both a V gene segment and a J gene segment was required. A rearrangement was called productive if the CDR3 had no stop codons and remained in frame with V and J, and every other rearrangement was called non-productive. Following IMGT convention, CDR3 was defined as the stretch from the second conserved V-encoded cysteine to the conserved J-encoded phenylalanine. The earlier analysis of 587 of the donors excluded sequences that lacked an unambiguous match to a single V gene segment. In an earlier analysis of some 590 of the donors, a V segment was called functional when productive rearrangements were above 56.7%, and segregating when the standard deviation between donors exceeded 5%. A statistical classification framework was built for diagnosing cytomegalovirus status from the catalog of TCR beta chain sequences. A later analysis assigned V and J genes by comparing TCR nucleotide sequences with IMGT/GENE-DB human TR gene sequences. A later analysis assigned CDR3 sequences and most-parsimonious VDJ recombination scenarios with the TCRdist pipeline. In a later analysis, each TCR beta chain was defined by its CDR3 amino acid sequence together with its V-gene family, and reads lacking a unique V-gene family were excluded. A later analysis removed 592 highly shared, low-generation-probability nucleotide sequences to deal with suspected cross-contamination and a sequencing artifact. In a later analysis, a clonal expansion index for each public chain was calculated from normalized within-repertoire ranks of inferred template counts. In a later analysis, generation probabilities were computed using a VDJ recombination model fitted to out-of-frame rearrangements, and the results were checked against IGoR. In a later analysis, TCR-TCR, TCR-HLA and TCR-CMV co-occurrence was scored with hypergeometric tests, and a repertoire-size bias correction was applied to TCR pairs. In a later analysis, false discovery rates were estimated by permuting HLA or CMV assignments 20 times. A later analysis grouped co-occurring TCRs with DBSCAN, adding TCRdist sequence similarity when clustering within HLA-allele-positive subsets. Repertoires with fewer than 30,000 or more than 120,000 public chains, plus five repertoires with anomalous nucleotide sharing, were excluded from co-occurrence clustering. TCRdb mirrors the immuneACCESS table, restricted to in-frame sequences. Some clones are absent from its copies; in checked studies, under half trace to an unresolved V gene, and the reason for the others is unknown. Clone size and the V and J calls come from that table; the DNA yielded D and trimming. The sample records about 130,000 clones, roughly 79% of which are singletons. About 2.9% of the sample lies in the top ten.

Compared with germline, V lacks 5 bases and J lacks 6 bases; bases without a gene match: 11. Including cysteine and phenylalanine, the CDR3 has 16 amino acids. Kept here is only the CDR3 DNA, which spans 48 bases and is read in frame from base 1. CDR1 SEHNR and CDR2 FQNEAQ were looked up in the germline V gene (reference sequence). Sequenced sample: PBMCs. The sequence joins TRBV7-9 to TRBJ2-1; the junction holds 9 bases that match TRBD1. The clonotype originates from a boy aged 2 to 10 in good health and CMV-seronegative. The nucleotide sequence reads as follows: TGTGCCAGCAGCCCCTCAGCCGGGACAGGGCCCAATGAGCAGTTCTTC. It translates as CASSPSAGTGPNEQFF. With the rest looked up from the reference TRBV7-9 and TRBJ2-1 genes rather than sequenced, the full variable domain is DTGVSQNPRHKITKRGQNVTFRCDPISEHNRLYWYRQTLGQGPEFLTYFQNEAQLEKSRLLSDRFSAERPKGSFSTLEIQRTEQGDSAMYLCASSPSAGTGPNEQFFGPGTRLTVL.